In its sample, the clone carrying this T cell receptor (beta chain) was seen once. The antigen remains undetermined. One junction end does not reproduce the germline sequence, and a read error may be involved. This entry belongs to a study of post-analysis software for immune sequencing data. Study-wide results and limits: With TRBV5-6, TRBV5-1 and TRBV20-1 included, 4 or 5 TRBV segments were more frequent in patients than in controls. Compared against controls, patients with multiple sclerosis displayed significantly lower normalized Chao1 diversity.

The authors incorporated unique molecular identifiers into the TCR beta cDNA libraries. Some 500,000 cDNA molecules were recovered from an input of about 0.95 to 11 million T cells. Each CDR3 protein is one row after TCRdb ran MiXCR on the PCR reads. The sample contains some 690,000 distinct CDR3 sequences, approximately 30% of which appear only once. Germline V gene sequence: CDR1 SGHRS, CDR2 YFSETQ. The CDR3 has 16 amino acids. This chain links TRBV5-1 with TRBJ2-1, with 8 nucleotides matching TRBD1. The receptor was isolated from a girl aged 10-17 years with multiple sclerosis. What was sequenced was blood. This chain's CDR3 is CAGSPRQGRSYNEQFF. The CDR3 bases are TGCGCCGGCAGCCCTAGACAGGGGAGATCCTACAATGAGCAGTTCTTC.